This paragraph reports one T cell receptor beta chain. The table came from immunoSEQ multiplex PCR; TCRdb's copy has only in-frame clones and leaves some out. This table has fewer than 90,000 clones, approximately 93% appearing once. These data belong to a study of cytomegalovirus exposure and HLA in healthy donors. The TCR originated in a woman between 18 and 30 years old in good health and CMV-seropositive. Source material: PBMCs.

The CDR3 region is CASRAVAGNEKLFF. The DNA of the CDR3 is TGTGCCAGTCGTGCAGTGGCAGGGAATGAAAAACTGTTTTTT. The genes are TRBV28 and TRBJ1-4; a weak D match, TRBD1 (5 bases). The CDR3 totals 14 residues. Trimming took off 9 bases at V and 5 bases at J, with 16 bases between the two ends. Germline CDR1 MDHEN, CDR2 SYDVKM. Combining the CDR3 with reference TRBV28 and TRBJ1-4 gives the whole variable domain DVKVTQSSRYLVKRTGEKVFLECVQDMDHENMFWYRQDPGLGLRLIYFSYDVKMKEKGDIPEGYSVSREKKERFSLILESASTNQTSMYLCASRAVAGNEKLFFGSGTQLSVL.